This TCR beta chain emerged from a study of radiation and T cells in renal cell carcinoma. Looking at the study overall: Nephrectomy followed 15 Gy stereotactic body radiation by 4 weeks. General study results and limits: From baseline, blood top tumor clonotypes peaked at 2 weeks post-radiation.

Assay used: immunoSEQ multiplex PCR; TCRdb lists only in-frame clones, some missing. The data show about 91,000 clones, with 82% seen just once and approximately 6.4% held by the top ten. On this clone: The antigen remains undetermined.

The CDR3 contains 15 residues. Trimming took 4 bases from V and 2 from J; bases not matched to a gene: 9. Germline loops: CDR1 SGHNT, CDR2 YYREEE (reference sequence). The time point was: baseline pretreatment blood. Indicated treatment: 15 Gy SBRT to primary tumor, nephrectomy 4 weeks later. This renal cell carcinoma was of the clear cell type. This sequence originates from a man aged 60 to 69 with renal cell carcinoma. The chain couples TRBV5-4 to TRBJ2-7; TRBD1 matches at 7 bases. The sequencing here drew on blood, taken from a patient whose treatment included radiotherapy and nephrectomy. This CDR3 is CASSQPNRGPYEQYF. The CDR3 nucleotides read TGTGCCAGCAGCCAACCTAACAGGGGCCCCTACGAGCAGTACTTC. Variable domain in full (rest from reference TRBV5-4 and TRBJ2-7): ETGVTQSPTHLIKTRGQQVTLRCSSQSGHNTVSWYQQALGQGPQFIFQYYREEENGRGNFPPRFSGLQFPNYSSELNVNALELDDSALYLCASSQPNRGPYEQYFGPGTRLTVT.